This TCR beta chain was sequenced for a study of cytomegalovirus exposure and HLA in healthy donors. Germline CDR1 MGHDK, CDR2 SYGVNS. The V segment lost 7 bases and the J segment 4 bases; nucleotides outside the gene matches: 7. This CDR3 has 15 residues. Only in-frame clones appear in the TCRdb table, and some are missing; sequencing was by immunoSEQ multiplex PCR. This sample has 82,000 or so clones; 90% to 95% occur once, and the top ten carry approximately 0.69%. The donors were members of the validation cohort, which comprised 120 subjects and was separate from the first cohort of more than 500 subjects. About this clone: Its cognate antigen is unknown.

General study results and limits: In the 90 to 150 validation repertoires, approximately 94% of cluster scores exceeded 0, per a later analysis. In vitro, a few CMV-associated chains proved specific for CMV antigens.

Sequenced sample: PBMCs. J is TRBJ2-3 and V is TRBV25-1; 11 positions agree with TRBD1. The receptor's source is a woman younger than 35 in good health and CMV-seronegative. The CDR3 spells CASTRTGGASDTQYF. For the CDR3, the DNA is TGTGCCAGCACGAGGACAGGGGGCGCCTCAGATACGCAGTATTTT.